The present TCR beta chain was sequenced within a study of cytomegalovirus exposure and HLA in healthy donors. Study background: There were 88 million or so unique TCRs (from HLA-typed donors) in an early data release. The study's findings and limits: Later analysis identified several of the most significant clusters that appeared linked to common viral pathogens. Fewer N-insertions than the approximately 700-donor mean were reportedly shown by an Asian-associated ancestry cluster in a later analysis. Across donors, presence/absence analyses took sequencing depth to be roughly uniform.

There are 16 residues in the CDR3. In germline, CDR1 is SGHAT, CDR2 FQNNGV. V lost 5 bases to trimming and J lost 4 bases, with 20 bases between them. Primers: 60 Vbeta forward and 13 Jbeta reverse. TCRdb's table, derived via immunoSEQ multiplex PCR, lists solely in-frame clones and lacks some. The repertoire consists of under 250,000 clones, with roughly 80% occurring once and the leading ten covering roughly 6%. As concerns this clone: The antigen is undetermined.

The sample was PBMCs. This TCR was sampled from a man in his forties in good health and CMV-seropositive. The rearrangement joins TRBV11-2 to TRBJ1-1; tentatively, D is TRBD1 (6 bases). The CDR3 sequence is CASSLPAGGRGTEAFF. Written as DNA, the CDR3 is TGTGCCAGCAGCCTTCCTGCGGGGGGCCGGGGCACTGAAGCTTTCTTT.